This TCR beta chain was documented in a study of blood T cell repertoires in COVID-19. Overall study: Sites in the United States, Italy and Spain provided acute and convalescent COVID-19 samples. Sample material is recorded as cDNA or gDNA derived from T cells, B-cell-depleted T cells, or PBMCs.

Per the germline V gene, CDR1 is MNHEY and CDR2 is SVGEGT. The CDR3 consists of 15 residues. V lost 2 bases to trimming and J lost 6 bases; unmatched junction nucleotides: 6. The protocol was immunoSEQ multiplex PCR, while the TCRdb copy is restricted to in-frame clones and leaves out a portion. The data contain 140,000 to 150,000 clones, over 80% of them seen just once; the ten biggest clones take up less than 9%. Sequenced material: peripheral blood. V usage is TRBV6-2 or TRBV6-3 and J usage is TRBJ1-2; 10 positions agree with TRBD1. The receptor comes from a man aged 30 to 45 with COVID-19, enrolled during active disease. The CDR3 coding sequence is TGTGCCAGCAGTTACAGGGACAGGGGTTCGCATGGCTACACCTTC. This encodes CASSYRDRGSHGYTF.